This entry lists 22 T cell receptor beta chains sequenced from one sample in a study of OX40 agonist ivuxolimab in advanced cancers. TCRdb keeps only in-frame clones here, not all; method: immunoSEQ multiplex PCR. Among tens of thousands of clones, about 84% were seen once, and the ten largest hold roughly a tenth. This sample comprised CD4+ or CD8+ T cells sorted from blood, obtained in a trial of the OX40 agonist ivuxolimab. The source of these receptors is an adult with an advanced solid tumor such as melanoma, head and neck, liver or kidney cancer.

The chain is built from TRBV28 and TRBJ2-1, with D possibly TRBD2 on 5 matching bases. This CDR3 spans 11 amino acids. Trimming took 7 bases from V and 8 from J, leaving 9 bases between them. Germline V gives CDR1 MDHEN, CDR2 SYDVKM. The DNA for the CDR3 is TGTGCCAGCAACGAGGGCGATGAGCAGTTCTTC. Translation: CASNEGDEQFF.

The chain links TRBV20-1 to TRBJ2-7; D is uncertain. CDR1 and CDR2 (germline): DFQATT, SNEGSKA (reference sequence). Trimming left V 6 bases short and J 6 bases short, with 12 bases between. The CDR3 extends over 11 amino acids. In DNA form, the CDR3 reads TGCAGTGCATTGATAGGGCGCGAGCAGTACTTC. Translating gives CSALIGREQYF.

The V and J genes are TRBV5-1 and TRBJ2-3; a weak D match, TRBD2 (6 bases). Germline lookup yields CDR1 SGHRS and CDR2 YFSETQ. Trimming took off 3 bases at V and 2 bases at J, with 19 bases between the two ends. The CDR3 length is 17 residues. CDR3 residues: CASSWGDSGIITDTQYF. The CDR3, as DNA: TGCGCCAGCAGCTGGGGGGATAGCGGTATTATCACAGATACGCAGTATTTT.

The chain is built from TRBV30 and TRBJ2-5; D may be TRBD1 or TRBD2 (6 bases each). The length of the CDR3 is 12 residues. The germline V gene encodes CDR1 GTSNPN and CDR2 SVGIG (reference sequence). The V end lost 0 bases, the J end lost 5 bases, and 7 bases lay between the germline ends. CDR3 amino acids: CAWSVGGETQYF. The CDR3 bases are TGTGCCTGGAGTGTAGGGGGGGAGACCCAGTACTTC.

V and J are TRBV28 and TRBJ2-7; 11 nucleotides match TRBD2. This CDR3 has 21 amino acids. Losses at the gene ends were 3 bases for V and 4 bases for J; bases not matched to a gene: 23. Germline CDR1 reads MDHEN; CDR2 reads SYDVKM. CDR3 DNA sequence: TGTGCCAGCAGTTTCTCGTTCCTCCGTGGGATAGCGGGAGGGCCTAGGTACGAGCAGTACTTC. It codes for CASSFSFLRGIAGGPRYEQYF.

This rearrangement joins TRBV9 to TRBJ2-2, with 7 nucleotides matching TRBD1. CDR3 length: 15 residues. Germline V gives CDR1 SGDLS, CDR2 YYNGEE. With V trimmed by 0 bases and J by 4 bases, 3 bases remained unmatched. CDR3 bases: TGTGCCAGCAGCGTAGAGGGGGCGAGCACCGGGGAGCTGTTTTTT. Encoded protein: CASSVEGASTGELFF.

The chain joins TRBV27 to TRBJ1-2; D might be TRBD1 (5 bases). Looked up from germline, CDR1 is MNHEY and CDR2 is SMNVEV (reference sequence). This CDR3 comprises 14 residues. Deletions cut 0 bases from V and 7 bases from J, with 12 bases between. In DNA, the CDR3 is TGTGCCAGCAGTTTATCCACAGGATTGGCTGGCTACACCTTC. Residues: CASSLSTGLAGYTF.

The rearrangement links TRBV2 to TRBJ2-5, with D possibly matching TRBD1 (6 bases). V shed 6 bases and J shed 3 bases, with 14 bases lying between them. In germline, CDR1 is SNHLY, CDR2 FYNNEI. CDR3 size: 14 residues. In DNA form, the CDR3 reads TGTGCCAGCAGAACAAACCCAGGGGAAGAGACCCAGTACTTC. Its translation is CASRTNPGEETQYF.

The chain recombines TRBV7-2 with TRBJ2-1, with 9 bases identical to TRBD2. Germline values: CDR1 SGHTA, CDR2 FQGNSA. The CDR3 runs 14 residues. The V and J ends lost 5 bases and 7 bases, in that order; junction bases with no gene match: 6. The CDR3 bases are TGTGCCAGCAGCCAGGTGGCGGGAGGGAATGAGCAGTTCTTC. This translates into CASSQVAGGNEQFF.

The chain is built from TRBV5-1 and TRBJ1-4; unclear D gene. Trimming shortened V by 0 bases and J by 10 bases, and 10 bases separated the two germline ends. The germline V gene has CDR1 SGHRS and CDR2 YFSETQ. The CDR3 extends over 13 amino acids. The DNA for the CDR3 is TGCGCCAGCAGCTTGGCCTACGATGGAAAACTGTTTTTT. This sequence encodes CASSLAYDGKLFF.

The rearrangement uses TRBV6-6 and TRBJ1-5; D not resolved. From germline, CDR1 is MNHNY and CDR2 SVGAGI (reference sequence). Trimming cost V 7 bases and J 6 bases, with 16 bases left between them. The CDR3 runs to 14 residues. CDR3 bases: TGTGCCAGCACTATTGGTGGCGATCGTCAGCCCCAGCATTTT. Its protein is CASTIGGDRQPQHF.

This rearrangement joins TRBV11-2 to TRBJ2-1; possibly TRBD2 for D (6 bases). This CDR3 has 17 amino acids. Trimming pared 5 bases from V and 2 bases from J, leaving 19 bases between. Germline values: CDR1 SGHAT, CDR2 FQNNGV. CDR3 coding DNA: TGTGCCAGCAGCGTGGGCCTCGGGCGGGGCCCCTACAATGAGCAGTTCTTC. It is translated as CASSVGLGRGPYNEQFF.

CDR3 sequence reads: CASSLAGVTEAFF. In nucleotides, the CDR3 is TGTGCCAGCAGCCTCGCAGGGGTCACTGAAGCTTTCTTT. The V call is TRBV7-2, the J call TRBJ1-1; possible D gene TRBD1, 6 bases. Germline values: CDR1 SGHTA, CDR2 FQGNSA. The CDR3 is 13 residues long. Trimming cost V 5 bases and J 4 bases, with 11 bases left between them.

This rearrangement joins TRBV7-2 to TRBJ2-7; either TRBD1 or TRBD2 may fit D (5 bases each). Germline V gene sequence: CDR1 SGHTA, CDR2 FQGNSA. This CDR3 comprises 15 residues. Trimming left V 5 bases short and J 2 bases short, with 16 bases between. The CDR3 protein is CASSQDQRGTYEQYF. DNA of the CDR3: TGTGCCAGCAGCCAAGATCAGAGGGGAACCTACGAGCAGTACTTC. Supplemented by reference TRBV7-2 and TRBJ2-7, the full variable domain reads GAGVSQSPSNKVTEKGKDVELRCDPISGHTALYWYRQSLGQGLEFLIYFQGNSAPDKSGLPSDRFSAERTGGSVSTLTIQRTQQEDSAVYLCASSQDQRGTYEQYFGPGTRLTVT.

DNA of the CDR3: TGCGCCAGCAGCTCTGCGGGGACCTCTCCCGGCGAGCAGTACTTC. As protein: CASSSAGTSPGEQYF. V is TRBV5-1 and J is TRBJ2-7; tentatively, D is TRBD2 (6 bases). In germline, CDR1 is SGHRS, CDR2 YFSETQ. The CDR3 totals 15 residues. V lost 3 bases to trimming and J lost 6 bases, with 19 bases between them.

The chain combines TRBV5-5 with TRBJ1-1; D is unresolved. The CDR3 runs to 13 residues. CDR1 is SGHKS and CDR2 is YYEKEE in the germline V gene (reference sequence). Trimming pared 4 bases from V and 2 bases from J, leaving 9 bases between. DNA for the CDR3: TGTGCCAGCAGCCCCGGTAGCAACACTGAAGCTTTCTTT. It encodes CASSPGSNTEAFF.

The rearrangement uses TRBV4-3 and TRBJ2-1; 7 bases agree with TRBD2. Per the germline V gene, CDR1 is LGHNA and CDR2 is YSLEER. The ends lost 1 base at V and 6 bases at J; junction bases unmatched: 6. This CDR3 is built from 15 residues. CDR3 DNA sequence: TGCGCCAGCAGCCAAGGGCGGGAGAGGACCAATGAGCAGTTCTTC. Translation: CASSQGRERTNEQFF.

J is TRBJ2-7 and V is TRBV6-5, with D possibly matching TRBD1 (6 bases). V shed 0 bases and J shed 7 bases, with 13 bases lying between them. From germline, CDR1 is MNHEY and CDR2 SVGAGI. This CDR3 has 14 amino acids. As DNA, the CDR3 is TGTGCCAGCAGTTACTCGGGGCAGGGGTTTGAGCAGTACTTC. This codes for CASSYSGQGFEQYF.

This chain joins TRBV19 and TRBJ1-2; D not certain. Germline assignment: CDR1 LNHDA and CDR2 SQIVND (reference sequence). V was shortened by 3 bases and J by 4 bases, with 9 bases between the two germline ends. The CDR3 covers 13 residues. CDR3 sequence (DNA): TGTGCCAGTAGTATCGTGGGGAGCTATGGCTACACCTTC. Translated: CASSIVGSYGYTF.

This clone was counted a few times. V usage is TRBV5-4 and J usage is TRBJ2-5, with a possible D match to TRBD1 (6 bases). Trimming stripped 4 bases from V and 1 base from J, with 14 bases between. The CDR3 runs to 15 residues. Germline V gives CDR1 SGHNT, CDR2 YYREEE (reference sequence). DNA of the CDR3: TGTGCCAGCAGCGAAGGGGGACACCTCCAAGAGACCCAGTACTTC. This gives the protein CASSEGGHLQETQYF. The full variable domain, rest sourced from reference TRBV5-4 and TRBJ2-5, is ETGVTQSPTHLIKTRGQQVTLRCSSQSGHNTVSWYQQALGQGPQFIFQYYREEENGRGNFPPRFSGLQFPNYSSELNVNALELDDSALYLCASSEGGHLQETQYFGPGTRLLVL.

J is TRBJ2-5 and V is TRBV5-1, with 10 bases lining up with TRBD1. The CDR3 has 14 residues. CDR1 is SGHRS and CDR2 is YFSETQ in the germline V gene. The V segment lost 4 bases and the J segment 5 bases; nucleotides outside the gene matches: 5. CDR3 sequence (DNA): TGCGCCAGCAGCAAGCGACAGGGGGCGGAGACCCAGTACTTC. Translating it yields CASSKRQGAETQYF.

The J gene is TRBJ2-2, the V gene TRBV5-1; TRBD1 matches at 9 bases. V dropped 4 bases and J dropped 4; count of bases not matched to a gene: 2. In germline, CDR1 is SGHRS, CDR2 YFSETQ. CDR3 size: 14 residues. CDR3: CASSLDRGTGELFF. The CDR3 coding sequence is TGCGCCAGCAGCCTGGACAGGGGCACCGGGGAGCTGTTTTTT. The variable domain in full, with the rest retrieved from reference TRBV5-1 and TRBJ2-2, is KAGVTQTPRYLIKTRGQQVTLSCSPISGHRSVSWYQQTPGQGLQFLFEYFSETQRNKGNFPGRFSGRQFSNSRSEMNVSTLELGDSALYLCASSLDRGTGELFFGEGSRLTVL.